The rows below give T cell receptor beta chains drawn from one sample of a study of T cells in Graves' hyperthyroidism and ophthalmopathy. MiXCR, run by TCRdb on the multiplex PCR reads, gives a single entry per CDR3 protein. The repertoire holds about 600,000 distinct CDR3 sequences, about 15% seen once, with about an eighth in the top ten. The sample consisted of blood. Receptor source: a woman in her 50s with Graves' ophthalmopathy. CDR3s include the opening cysteine and the closing phenylalanine or tryptophan. The order of the fields is J gene, V gene, D gene, CDR3 protein. The D gene is left open where the match is weak.

TRBJ1-5,TRBV6-2/TRBV6-3,NA,CATLRGGEPQHF
TRBJ2-7,TRBV6-4,TRBD2,CASSETSGTHEQYF
TRBJ1-4,TRBV6-6,NA,CASSYQSTNEKLFF
TRBJ2-1,TRBV11-3,NA,CASSFGNLAFGNEQFF
TRBJ1-5,TRBV19,NA,CASSIGRMGVQHF
TRBJ2-1,TRBV11-3,TRBD2,CASSPKRDRSYNEQFF
TRBJ2-7,TRBV7-9,NA,CASSLDGLVKYEQYF
TRBJ1-1,TRBV13,NA,CASSLPEQPNTEAFF
TRBJ1-1,TRBV30,NA,CAWSDQLDFSLAEAFF
TRBJ2-7,TRBV5-1,TRBD2,CASSPNLAGRGHEQYF
TRBJ2-3,TRBV3-1,NA,CASSQTMTESDTQYF
TRBJ1-4,TRBV28,NA,CASSEPRGLDEKLFF
TRBJ2-2,TRBV2,NA,CASSGHNTGELFF
TRBJ2-5,TRBV5-1,NA,CASSGRTVQETQYF
TRBJ2-7,TRBV29-1,NA,CSVEGLQESPYEQYF
TRBJ2-5,TRBV5-1,NA,CASSLAGTTQETQYF
TRBJ2-5,TRBV3-1,TRBD2,CASSQDFFLGGETQYF
TRBJ2-4,TRBV20-1,NA,CSASVIAKNIQYF
TRBJ2-4,TRBV18,NA,CASSPQVLDKNIQYF
TRBJ2-3,TRBV27,TRBD2,CASSLSLAGKGDTQYF
TRBJ2-7,TRBV5-1,NA,CASSFTGYEQYF
TRBJ2-1,TRBV24-1,TRBD2,CATSGTRLKNEQFF
TRBJ2-7,TRBV27,NA,CASSRIMGVNYEQYF
TRBJ2-4,TRBV29-1,NA,CSVDSGAKNIQYF
TRBJ1-2,TRBV18,NA,CASSPPPGFYGYTF
TRBJ2-2,TRBV7-6,NA,CASSLDSTILNTGELFF
TRBJ2-1,TRBV29-1,TRBD1,CSVEKQGSSYNEQFF
TRBJ1-2,TRBV5-5,TRBD1,CASSPDRVIGYTF
TRBJ2-3,TRBV20-1,TRBD2,CSARAFLAGVFTDTQYF
TRBJ1-5,TRBV11-2,NA,CASSLAGVPQPQHF
TRBJ2-1,TRBV19,TRBD2,CASSTLDRRLAVHEQFF
TRBJ2-1,TRBV24-1,NA,CATSGSSGQTRPHSYNEQFF
TRBJ2-7,TRBV29-1,TRBD2,CSVTTVTSGRTYEQYF
TRBJ2-1,TRBV11-2,NA,CASSPTPPSSYNEQFF
TRBJ2-6,TRBV20-1,NA,CSAISSSGANVLTF
TRBJ2-3,TRBV27,NA,CASSGIGVHSTDTQYF
TRBJ2-7,TRBV30,NA,CAWSRTTYEQYF
TRBJ1-1,TRBV7-9,NA,CASSSLRGFTEAFF
TRBJ1-6,TRBV20-1,NA,CSAVPALSPLHF
TRBJ1-6,TRBV28,TRBD1,CASRGGDSPDASPLHF